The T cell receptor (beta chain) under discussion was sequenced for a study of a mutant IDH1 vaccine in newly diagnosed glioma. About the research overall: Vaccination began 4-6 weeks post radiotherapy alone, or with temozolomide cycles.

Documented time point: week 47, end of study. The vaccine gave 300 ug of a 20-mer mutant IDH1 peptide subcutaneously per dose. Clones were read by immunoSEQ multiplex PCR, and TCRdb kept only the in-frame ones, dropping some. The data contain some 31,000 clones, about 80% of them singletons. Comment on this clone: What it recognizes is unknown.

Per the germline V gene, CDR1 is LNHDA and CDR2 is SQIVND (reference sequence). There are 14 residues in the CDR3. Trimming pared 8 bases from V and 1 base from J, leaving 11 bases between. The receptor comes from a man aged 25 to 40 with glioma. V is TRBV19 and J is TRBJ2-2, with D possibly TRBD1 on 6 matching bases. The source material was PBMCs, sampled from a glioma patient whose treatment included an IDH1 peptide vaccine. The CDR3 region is CASGGHRNTGELFF. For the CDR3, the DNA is TGTGCCAGTGGGGGACACAGGAACACCGGGGAGCTGTTTTTT.